The 17 T cell receptor beta chains below were found in one sample sequenced in a study of OX40 agonist ivuxolimab in advanced cancers. The table came from immunoSEQ multiplex PCR; TCRdb's copy has only in-frame clones and leaves some out. The sample comprises about 17,000 clones, about 84% of which are singletons, and roughly 15% rests with the top ten. The sequencing used CD4+ or CD8+ T cells sorted from blood, collected in a trial of the OX40 agonist ivuxolimab. The receptors derive from an adult with an advanced solid tumor such as melanoma, head and neck, liver or kidney cancer.

This clone has more than one count but fewer than ten. The rearrangement joins TRBV29-1 to TRBJ2-7; TRBD1 matches 8 bases. Unmatched junction bases numbered 3, after V lost 3 bases and J lost 5 bases. In germline, CDR1 is SQVTM, CDR2 ANQGSEA. The CDR3 is made up of 12 amino acids. CDR3 sequence: CSVEEDRDEQYF. Here the CDR3 DNA reads TGCAGCGTTGAGGAGGACAGGGACGAGCAGTACTTC.

By frequency in the sample, this clone is medium-sized. The chain uses TRBV7-9 and TRBJ1-1; TRBD1 matches 7 bases. Unmatched junction bases numbered 8, after V lost 7 bases and J lost 3 bases. The germline V gene encodes CDR1 SEHNR and CDR2 FQNEAQ (reference sequence). CDR3 size: 14 residues. This CDR3 reads CASTLGTVDTEAFF. The CDR3 nucleotides read TGTGCCAGCACCCTAGGGACAGTCGACACTGAAGCTTTCTTT.

This clone was seen only once. V gene TRBV7-2 combines with J gene TRBJ2-1; 9 bases match TRBD1. This CDR3 is built from 15 residues. CDR1 and CDR2 (germline): SGHTA, FQGNSA. V shed 1 base and J 4 bases; nucleotides not matched to a gene: 2. CDR3 sequence (DNA): TGTGCCAGCAGCTTAGACAGGGGGCCTTACAATGAGCAGTTCTTC. Amino acids: CASSLDRGPYNEQFF.

This chain links TRBV27 with TRBJ2-1; 10 nucleotides line up with TRBD2. This CDR3 has 17 amino acids. Germline loops: CDR1 MNHEY, CDR2 SMNVEV (reference sequence). Losses at the gene ends were 0 bases for V and 1 base for J; bases not matched to a gene: 3. CDR3 residues: CASSLSRTSGSYNEQFF. CDR3 nucleotide sequence: TGTGCCAGCAGTTTATCGAGGACTAGCGGATCCTACAATGAGCAGTTCTTC.

V usage is TRBV27 and J usage is TRBJ1-1; D perhaps matches TRBD1 (6 bases). Germline CDR1 reads MNHEY; CDR2 reads SMNVEV (reference sequence). This CDR3 comprises 14 residues. V dropped 4 bases and J dropped 7 bases, with 16 bases sitting between them. The CDR3 spells CASSSRITGFEAFF. In nucleotides, the CDR3 is TGTGCCAGCAGTTCCCGAATCACAGGGTTTGAAGCTTTCTTT.

The chain couples TRBV19 to TRBJ2-7, with D perhaps matching TRBD1 (5 bases). CDR3 size: 16 residues. Trimming stripped 6 bases from V and 1 base from J, with 19 bases between. In germline, CDR1 is LNHDA, CDR2 SQIVND (reference sequence). The CDR3 is CASRIVETVVSYEQYF. CDR3 nucleotides: TGTGCCAGTAGGATTGTGGAGACAGTGGTTTCCTACGAGCAGTACTTC.

The chain employs TRBV14 and TRBJ2-3, with TRBD2 matching over 9 bases. CDR1 SGHDN and CDR2 FVKESK come from the germline V gene. The trim removed 2 bases at V and 2 bases at J, leaving 5 bases unmatched. This CDR3 region has 16 residues. The DNA for the CDR3 is TGTGCCAGCAGCCAACGGCTAGCGGGAACCACAGATACGCAGTATTTT. It encodes CASSQRLAGTTDTQYF.

CDR3 region: CASTRTRAFNQPQHF. In DNA, the CDR3 is TGTGCCAGCACCCGCACCAGGGCCTTTAATCAGCCCCAGCATTTT. The gene calls are TRBV6-1 and TRBJ1-5; a weak D match, TRBD1 (5 bases). Trimming removed 7 bases at V and 4 bases at J, with 17 bases between. The CDR3 spans 15 residues. Germline-derived CDR1 and CDR2 are MNHNS and SASEGT.

Notes on this clone: The same CDR3 also results from other DNA sequences found in this sample. CDR3: CASSPGALNTEAFF. CDR3 coding DNA: TGTGCCAGCAGTCCGGGGGCATTGAACACTGAAGCTTTCTTT. This chain joins TRBV28 and TRBJ1-1; a possible D gene is TRBD1 (6 bases). CDR3 length: 14 residues. Trimming took 5 bases from V and 0 from J, leaving 10 bases between them. Germline V gene data show CDR1 as MDHEN and CDR2 as SYDVKM.

The chain employs TRBV5-6 and TRBJ2-2; 8 bases are a match to TRBD1. The V gene end was trimmed by 10 bases and the J gene end by 0 bases; junction bases not matched to a gene: 5. The CDR3 has 14 residues. CDR1 is SGHDT, CDR2 YYEEEE, per germline. As DNA, the CDR3 is TGTGCCGGACAACAGGGGGCGAACACCGGGGAGCTGTTTTTT. Its translation is CAGQQGANTGELFF.

V and J are TRBV28 and TRBJ2-1, with TRBD1 matching 7 bases. Looked up from germline, CDR1 is MDHEN and CDR2 is SYDVKM. The CDR3 totals 15 residues. Trimming removed 6 bases from V and 4 bases from J; junction bases left unmatched: 9. CDR3 residues: CASSNRDSLYNEQFF. DNA for the CDR3: TGTGCCAGCAGCAACCGGGACAGCCTTTACAATGAGCAGTTCTTC.

The chain couples TRBV29-1 to TRBJ2-5; tentatively, D is TRBD1 (6 bases). The CDR3 covers 14 residues. Trimming pared 4 bases from V and 9 bases from J, leaving 21 bases between. Germline values: CDR1 SQVTM, CDR2 ANQGSEA. This CDR3 is CSVVYQGTRVAQYF. The CDR3 DNA is TGCAGCGTTGTCTATCAGGGGACAAGAGTGGCCCAGTACTTC.

V usage is TRBV5-1 and J usage is TRBJ2-5, with 9 bases identical to TRBD1. J lost 3 bases, V lost 4 bases, and 10 bases had no gene match. The CDR3 length is 16 residues. Germline CDR1 SGHRS, CDR2 YFSETQ. The CDR3 DNA reads as TGCGCCAGCAGCCTTACAGGGGGCCATAGGGAAGAGACCCAGTACTTC. It encodes CASSLTGGHREETQYF.

The chain carries TRBV4-1 and TRBJ1-2; D is uncertain. This CDR3 is built from 13 residues. The V gene's germline CDR1 is MGHRA and CDR2 YSYEKL. V was shortened by 0 bases and J by 2 bases, with 4 bases between the two germline ends. The CDR3 sequence is CASSQDGNYGYTF. The CDR3 coding sequence is TGCGCCAGCAGCCAAGACGGAAACTATGGCTACACCTTC.

The chain uses TRBV2 and TRBJ2-7, with 11 bases aligning to TRBD2. After removal of 2 bases from V and 5 bases from J, the junction contained 5 bases not matched to a gene. The germline V gene has CDR1 SNHLY and CDR2 FYNNEI. CDR3 size: 15 residues. CDR3 loop: CASSELGLAGHEQYF. CDR3 DNA: TGTGCCAGCAGTGAACTCGGACTAGCGGGCCACGAGCAGTACTTC.

The J gene is TRBJ2-1, the V gene TRBV7-2, with no clear D. Germline V gene sequence: CDR1 SGHTA, CDR2 FQGNSA. Trimming stripped 5 bases from V and 7 bases from J, with 9 bases between. CDR3 length equals 12 residues. CDR3 residues: CASSPPSNEQFF. The CDR3 coding sequence is TGTGCCAGCAGCCCCCCTAGTAATGAGCAGTTCTTC.

The rearrangement uses TRBV7-9 and TRBJ2-7; the D is unclear. V lost 5 bases and J lost 3, with 8 bases in between. The germline V gene encodes CDR1 SEHNR and CDR2 FQNEAQ (reference sequence). CDR3 size: 12 residues. CDR3 nucleotide sequence: TGTGCCAGCAGCGATGACATCTACGAGCAGTACTTC. Translating gives CASSDDIYEQYF.